A single sample is the source of the 29 T cell receptor beta chains below, sequenced in a study of CD8 T cells in ankylosing spondylitis. TCRdb re-called the 5' RACE reads with MiXCR, one entry per CDR3 protein. This repertoire shows some 250,000 distinct CDR3 sequences, roughly a quarter found once; its top ten account for more than 0.6%. Sequencing was performed on blood, either unsorted or a sorted T cell fraction (not recorded which). The source is a male donor with ankylosing spondylitis or in good health (not recorded which).

Many counts were recorded for this clonotype. V and J are TRBV29-1 and TRBJ2-7; 7 nucleotides line up with TRBD2. This CDR3 is 11 amino acids long. Trimming took 3 bases from V and 7 from J; bases not matched to a gene: 3. Germline V gene sequence: CDR1 SQVTM, CDR2 ANQGSEA. In DNA form, the CDR3 reads TGCAGCGTTGAGATCGGGAGGGAGCAGTACTTC. Translated: CSVEIGREQYF.

This clonotype was counted at least ten times. V and J are TRBV5-1 and TRBJ2-3, with a weak D call TRBD2 (7 bases). CDR3 length: 14 residues. The germline V gene has CDR1 SGHRS and CDR2 YFSETQ. V lost 5 bases, J lost 8 bases, and 18 bases lay in between. The CDR3 DNA follows: TGCGCCAGCAGTAGGGAGGGGGATAGAGGTACGCAGTATTTT. This sequence encodes CASSREGDRGTQYF.

The CDR3 nucleotides are TGTGCCTCCCAGTGGGGTGGACAAGAGACCCAGTACTTC. Amino acid sequence: CASQWGGQETQYF. The rearrangement joins TRBV25-1 to TRBJ2-5; unclear D gene. V was cut by 11 bases and J by 2 bases, with 15 bases left in between. Per germline, CDR1 MGHDK and CDR2 SYGVNS. This CDR3 contains 13 residues.

This clonotype has ten or more counts. The CDR3 region has the DNA TGTGCCACCAGTGAGGGACGGGCTAATTCACCCCTCCACTTT. It codes for CATSEGRANSPLHF. The chain employs TRBV24-1 and TRBJ1-6; D possibly corresponds to TRBD1 (5 bases). Germline CDR1 and CDR2: KGHDR and SFDVKD. The CDR3 spans 14 residues. Trimming took off 4 bases at V and 6 bases at J, with 9 bases between the two ends.

This clonotype occurred many times. The V and J genes are TRBV6-1 and TRBJ2-2; TRBD2 matches at 10 bases. V was pared by 5 bases and J by 2 bases, with 8 bases of the junction left unmatched. Looked up from germline, CDR1 is MNHNS and CDR2 is SASEGT. The CDR3 loop spans 17 amino acids. CDR3 amino acids: CASSPTTSGVNTGELFF. CDR3 nucleotides: TGTGCCAGCAGTCCGACTACTAGCGGGGTAAACACCGGGGAGCTGTTTTTT.

This clonotype appeared many times. The V gene is TRBV6-4, the J gene TRBJ2-1; D may correspond to TRBD1 or TRBD2 (5 bases each). This CDR3 is built from 13 residues. In germline, CDR1 is MRHNA, CDR2 SNTAGT. V lost 8 bases and J 9 bases, leaving 17 bases between the germline ends. CDR3 amino acids: CASGTRGGGEQFF. CDR3 coding DNA: TGTGCCAGCGGTACTCGGGGCGGTGGTGAGCAGTTCTTC.

This clonotype was picked up a small number of times. The V and J genes are TRBV20-1 and TRBJ2-7; D might be TRBD1 or TRBD2, each matching 6 bases. The CDR3 has 15 amino acids. V dropped 4 bases and J dropped 0 bases, with 16 bases sitting between them. Germline V lookup: CDR1 DFQATT, CDR2 SNEGSKA (reference sequence). DNA for the CDR3: TGCAGTGCTACAGGAAGGGGGGTCAACTCCTACGAGCAGTACTTC. Residues: CSATGRGVNSYEQYF.

The chain employs TRBV6-1 and TRBJ1-2, with 9 bases that match TRBD1. The J segment lost 3 bases and the V segment lost 6 bases, leaving 11 bases of the junction unmatched. Germline CDR1 reads MNHNS; CDR2 reads SASEGT. CDR3 size: 16 residues. The CDR3 is CASSHPGQGRHYGYTF. CDR3 bases: TGTGCCAGCAGCCACCCGGGACAGGGTCGTCACTATGGCTACACCTTC.

V usage is TRBV7-8 and J usage is TRBJ2-5; 7 positions match TRBD1. Germline CDR1 and CDR2: SGHVS and FQNEAQ. The length of the CDR3 is 15 residues. J was trimmed by 5 bases and V by 4 bases; bases with no gene match: 10. As DNA, the CDR3 is TGTGCCAGCAGCTCGGGAATACAGGGGATGGAGACCCAGTACTTC. This encodes CASSSGIQGMETQYF.

V is TRBV12-3 or TRBV12-4 and J is TRBJ2-7; 7 bases fit TRBD1. V shed 7 bases and J 5 bases; nucleotides not matched to a gene: 14. CDR3 length: 15 residues. The CDR3 bases are TGTGCCAGCACCGCTGACTTGACAGGGTCGGACGAGCAGTACTTC. It is translated as CASTADLTGSDEQYF.

Notes on this clonotype: Compared with germline, one end of the junction differs, possibly owing to a read error. The chain links TRBV7-7 to TRBJ2-2, with D possibly called TRBD1 or TRBD2 (5 bases each). The V gene's germline CDR1 is SSHAT and CDR2 FNYEAQ (reference sequence). The CDR3 extends over 13 amino acids. The CDR3 DNA reads as TGTGCTAGCAGCCCCCTGGGGGCCGGGGAGCTGTTTTTT. Residues: CASSPLGAGELFF.

The rearrangement joins TRBV12-3 or TRBV12-4 to TRBJ1-2; D is undetermined. The CDR3 covers 14 residues. The ends were cut back, 5 bases at V and 6 bases at J, with 16 bases in the middle. The CDR3 loop is CASSTSDASDGYTF. The CDR3 DNA sequence: TGTGCCAGCAGTACCTCGGACGCTTCCGATGGCTACACCTTC.

The J gene is TRBJ1-2, the V gene TRBV6-5; no clear D. Per the germline V gene, CDR1 is MNHEY and CDR2 is SVGAGI. The CDR3 is made up of 17 amino acids. Trimming took off 0 bases at V and 4 bases at J, with 18 bases between the two ends. CDR3 protein: CASSYSISGWKGYGYTF. The CDR3 coding sequence is TGTGCCAGCAGTTACTCGATATCGGGTTGGAAGGGCTATGGCTACACCTTC.

There are a few counts of this clonotype. J is TRBJ2-3 and V is TRBV20-1; D gene unclear. V lost 1 base to trimming and J lost 1 base, with 3 bases between them. Germline loops: CDR1 DFQATT, CDR2 SNEGSKA (reference sequence). The CDR3 sequence is 12 residues long. The CDR3 reads CSARVGTDTQYF. Here the CDR3 DNA reads TGCAGTGCTAGAGTCGGCACAGATACGCAGTATTTT.

A few counts support this clonotype. The rearrangement joins TRBV27 to TRBJ2-3; perhaps TRBD2 as D (6 bases). This CDR3 is built from 14 residues. V dropped 7 bases and J dropped 0 bases, with 11 bases sitting between them. Germline CDR1 reads MNHEY; CDR2 reads SMNVEV (reference sequence). CDR3 amino acids: CASKPGTSTDTQYF. The CDR3 coding sequence is TGTGCCAGCAAACCGGGGACTAGCACAGATACGCAGTATTTT.

This clonotype was counted only a few times. V and J are TRBV29-1 and TRBJ2-5, with TRBD1 identical over 8 bases. V was pared by 5 bases and J by 4 bases, with 9 bases of the junction left unmatched. CDR3 length: 14 residues. From germline, CDR1 is SQVTM and CDR2 ANQGSEA. CDR3 loop: CSVQQGVGPETQYF. The CDR3 coding sequence is TGCAGCGTTCAACAGGGGGTAGGTCCAGAGACCCAGTACTTC.

The chain employs TRBV13 and TRBJ2-3; D unclear. The CDR3 spans 13 residues. The V and J ends lost 5 bases and 6 bases respectively, with 12 bases between them. Germline V lookup: CDR1 PRHDT, CDR2 FYEKMQ (reference sequence). The CDR3 DNA sequence: TGTGCCAGCAGCCCTTGGCACCGCGATACGCAGTATTTT. It is translated as CASSPWHRDTQYF.

The CDR3 DNA reads as TGTGCCATCAGTGTAGGAGGGACAGACTACAATGAGCAGTTCTTC. Protein sequence: CAISVGGTDYNEQFF. The V gene is TRBV10-3, the J gene TRBJ2-1; tentative D call: TRBD1 (7 bases). The germline CDR1 and CDR2 sequences are ENHRY and SYGVKD. Deletions cut 4 bases from V and 3 bases from J, with 13 bases between. The CDR3 covers 15 residues.

This clonotype was recorded a few times. The rearrangement uses TRBV3-1 and TRBJ2-5; the match to TRBD2 covers 9 bases. Germline-derived CDR1 and CDR2 are LGHDT and YNNKEL (reference sequence). J was trimmed by 0 bases and V by 0 bases; bases with no gene match: 2. The CDR3 spans 16 residues. This CDR3 reads CASSQEIAGDQETQYF. The CDR3 bases are TGTGCCAGCAGCCAAGAAATAGCGGGGGACCAAGAGACCCAGTACTTC.

This chain links TRBV6-1 with TRBJ1-5, with a tentative D call TRBD1 (5 bases). V lost 5 bases and J lost 5, with 19 bases in between. This CDR3 is 16 amino acids long. Germline assignment: CDR1 MNHNS and CDR2 SASEGT. CDR3 sequence (DNA): TGTGCCAGCAGTCCAGTCGGGGCCGTCTCGGATCAGCCCCAGCATTTT. This translates into CASSPVGAVSDQPQHF.

The DNA for the CDR3 is TGTGCCATCAGAGACGGACAAATACAAGAGACCCAGTACTTC. Its translation is CAIRDGQIQETQYF. V is TRBV10-3 and J is TRBJ2-5; D perhaps matches TRBD1 (5 bases). Germline-derived CDR1 and CDR2 are ENHRY and SYGVKD. There are 14 residues in the CDR3. The V and J ends lost 6 bases and 2 bases respectively, with 13 bases between them.

This clonotype occurred a few times. The V call is TRBV20-1, the J call TRBJ1-2; 8 bases align to TRBD1. CDR3 length equals 13 residues. Unmatched junction bases numbered 9, after V lost 4 bases and J lost 8 bases. Germline V gene sequence: CDR1 DFQATT, CDR2 SNEGSKA (reference sequence). The CDR3 DNA is TGCAGTGCTACCGGACAGGGCGGGAGGGGCTACACCTTC. Protein product: CSATGQGGRGYTF.

Many counts were recorded for this clonotype. The chain has TRBV20-1 and TRBJ2-1; 7 bases fit TRBD2. Germline values: CDR1 DFQATT, CDR2 SNEGSKA (reference sequence). Trimming took 5 bases from V and 3 from J; bases not matched to a gene: 10. CDR3 length: 15 residues. CDR3 loop: CSAQTTSRIYNEQFF. Written as DNA, the CDR3 is TGCAGTGCTCAGACGACTAGCCGAATCTACAATGAGCAGTTCTTC.

This sequence joins TRBV12-3 or TRBV12-4 and TRBJ1-5; 7 bases align to TRBD1. There are 13 residues in the CDR3. With 7 bases clipped from V and 6 bases from J, the junction kept 6 bases outside the gene matches. CDR3 residues: CASKQGLGQPQHF. The CDR3 DNA reads TGTGCCAGCAAACAGGGGTTAGGTCAGCCCCAGCATTTT.

The chain combines TRBV29-1 with TRBJ2-5; no reliable D call. V was shortened by 3 bases and J by 2 bases, with 13 bases between the two germline ends. There are 14 residues in the CDR3. From germline, CDR1 is SQVTM and CDR2 ANQGSEA. The CDR3: CSVDLAMKQETQYF. The CDR3 nucleotides are TGCAGCGTTGACTTGGCGATGAAGCAAGAGACCCAGTACTTC.

In regard to this clonotype: The DNA is omitted, as the CDR3 cannot be located on it reliably, and the CDR3 follows TCRdb's listing. The chain employs TRBV23-1 and TRBJ2-2; the table gives TRBD1 as D, unverified against the DNA. TRBV23-1 belongs to the ORF category, with a function that is uncertain. Ends included, the CDR3 has 16 residues. The CDR3 here is CASSPARQLAPGSCFF.

V is TRBV7-1 and J is TRBJ2-1; TRBD1 is a possible D gene (6 bases). TRBV7-1 falls under the ORF class, with uncertain function. This CDR3 region has 15 residues. The V and J ends lost 5 bases and 4 bases respectively, with 15 bases between them. For the CDR3, the DNA is TGTGCCAGCAGCAGAAACAGGGAAGGGTACAATGAGCAGTTCTTC. Protein sequence: CASSRNREGYNEQFF.

A few counts support this clonotype. The V and J genes are TRBV20-1 and TRBJ1-1; TRBD1 might be the D (5 bases). Germline-derived CDR1 and CDR2 are DFQATT and SNEGSKA (reference sequence). The CDR3 spans 14 residues. V was pared by 6 bases and J by 0 bases, with 14 bases between. CDR3 sequence (DNA): TGCAGTGCAAAGGGGCAAGGTGTGAACACTGAAGCTTTCTTT. Encoded protein: CSAKGQGVNTEAFF.

This clonotype was recorded many times. V is TRBV4-1 and J is TRBJ2-7; D gene ambiguous. V lost 4 bases, J lost 0 bases, and 10 bases lay in between. In germline, CDR1 is MGHRA, CDR2 YSYEKL. The CDR3 has 14 residues. CDR3 loop: CASSRRLGSYEQYF. CDR3 DNA sequence: TGCGCCAGCAGCCGAAGACTTGGCTCCTACGAGCAGTACTTC.